The rows below give T cell receptor beta chains drawn from one sample of a study of blood T cell repertoires in COVID-19. The method was immunoSEQ multiplex PCR; TCRdb's version includes in-frame clones alone and lacks a portion of them. The table records approximately 130,000 clones, roughly 87% of them present only once. Sequenced material: PBMCs or T cells enriched from blood (not recorded which). Receptors originate from a man younger than 40 who had recovered from COVID-19. The CDR3 runs from the conserved cysteine through the conserved F or W. D genes are given only for firm matches. Not all rows give a size; the values are once, few, many and, for expanded clones, a class.

v_call: TRBV2
d_call: TRBD2
clone_size: NA
j_call: TRBJ2-1
cdr3_aa: CASRLAGVNEQFF
cdr3_nt: TGTGCCAGCAGGCTAGCGGGGGTTAATGAGCAGTTCTTC

v_call: TRBV2
d_call: NA
clone_size: NA
j_call: TRBJ1-4
cdr3_aa: CASRLWQGTNEKLFF
cdr3_nt: TGTGCCAGCAGGCTGTGGCAGGGAACTAATGAAAAACTGTTTTTT

v_call: TRBV12-3/TRBV12-4
d_call: NA
clone_size: many
j_call: TRBJ2-7
cdr3_aa: CASSWVGAYEQYF
cdr3_nt: TGTGCCAGCAGTTGGGTCGGGGCCTACGAGCAGTACTTC

v_call: TRBV3-1/TRBV3-2
d_call: NA
clone_size: NA
j_call: TRBJ2-5
cdr3_aa: CASSQNTGEGETQYF
cdr3_nt: TGTGCCAGCAGCCAAAATACGGGAGAGGGAGAGACCCAGTACTTC

v_call: TRBV11-2
d_call: TRBD2
clone_size: NA
j_call: TRBJ2-7
cdr3_aa: CASSPYSGTTYEQYF
cdr3_nt: TGTGCCAGCAGCCCCTATAGCGGGACGACCTACGAGCAGTACTTC

v_call: TRBV2
d_call: TRBD1
clone_size: NA
j_call: TRBJ2-1
cdr3_aa: CASSEWRTGGLNEQFF
cdr3_nt: TGTGCCAGCAGTGAATGGAGGACAGGGGGCCTCAATGAGCAGTTCTTC

v_call: TRBV27
d_call: TRBD1
clone_size: NA
j_call: TRBJ2-5
cdr3_aa: CASSPQGKETQYF
cdr3_nt: TGTGCCAGCAGTCCACAGGGGAAAGAGACCCAGTACTTC

v_call: TRBV7-9
d_call: TRBD2
clone_size: NA
j_call: TRBJ2-7
cdr3_aa: CASSKTSGSYEQYF
cdr3_nt: TGTGCCAGCAGCAAGACTAGCGGGTCCTACGAGCAGTACTTC

v_call: TRBV2
d_call: TRBD1
clone_size: NA
j_call: TRBJ1-4
cdr3_aa: CASGDRGMDNEKLFF
cdr3_nt: TGTGCCAGTGGGGACAGGGGGATGGATAATGAAAAACTGTTTTTT

v_call: TRBV5-1
d_call: NA
clone_size: few
j_call: TRBJ2-2
cdr3_aa: CASSLGTRNRELFF
cdr3_nt: TGCGCCAGCAGCTTGGGGACACGCAACAGGGAGCTGTTTTTT

v_call: TRBV12-3/TRBV12-4
d_call: TRBD1
clone_size: NA
j_call: TRBJ1-1
cdr3_aa: CASGTENTEAFF
cdr3_nt: TGTGCCAGCGGGACAGAAAACACTGAAGCTTTCTTT

v_call: TRBV5-4
d_call: TRBD2
clone_size: NA
j_call: TRBJ2-1
cdr3_aa: CASSSRGGDNEQFF
cdr3_nt: TGTGCCAGCAGCAGCCGCGGGGGTGACAATGAGCAGTTCTTC

v_call: TRBV7-9
d_call: NA
clone_size: NA
j_call: TRBJ2-1
cdr3_aa: CASRKLPSGVSWNEQFF
cdr3_nt: TGTGCCAGCAGGAAACTTCCCTCAGGGGTCTCTTGGAATGAGCAGTTCTTC

v_call: TRBV27
d_call: NA
clone_size: NA
j_call: TRBJ2-5
cdr3_aa: CASSPRGETQYF
cdr3_nt: TGTGCCAGCAGTCCCCGAGGGGAGACCCAGTACTTC

v_call: TRBV11-2
d_call: TRBD2
clone_size: NA
j_call: TRBJ2-5
cdr3_aa: CASSLGTSGGLMETQYF
cdr3_nt: TGTGCCAGCAGCTTAGGAACTAGCGGGGGGTTGATGGAGACCCAGTACTTC

v_call: TRBV6-2/TRBV6-3
d_call: TRBD1
clone_size: NA
j_call: TRBJ1-2
cdr3_aa: CASSYRTTGMWGYTF
cdr3_nt: TGTGCCAGCAGTTACCGGACGACAGGGATGTGGGGCTACACCTTC

v_call: TRBV18
d_call: NA
clone_size: NA
j_call: TRBJ2-7
cdr3_aa: CASSPRGVGGEQYF
cdr3_nt: TGTGCCAGCTCACCACGCGGTGTAGGGGGCGAGCAGTACTTC

v_call: TRBV6-5
d_call: TRBD2
clone_size: NA
j_call: TRBJ2-3
cdr3_aa: CASSLSGKVTQYF
cdr3_nt: TGTGCCAGCAGTCTTAGCGGGAAGGTTACGCAGTATTTT

v_call: TRBV7-3
d_call: TRBD1
clone_size: NA
j_call: TRBJ2-1
cdr3_aa: CASSLGQGANEQFF
cdr3_nt: TGTGCCAGCAGCTTAGGACAGGGGGCAAATGAGCAGTTCTTC

v_call: TRBV9
d_call: NA
clone_size: NA
j_call: TRBJ2-3
cdr3_aa: CASSVGLNPSTDTQYF
cdr3_nt: TGTGCCAGCAGCGTAGGGCTTAACCCTAGCACAGATACGCAGTATTTT

v_call: TRBV2
d_call: TRBD1
clone_size: NA
j_call: TRBJ1-1
cdr3_aa: CASSEAIDRVMNTEAFF
cdr3_nt: TGTGCCAGCAGTGAAGCCATCGACAGGGTCATGAACACTGAAGCTTTCTTT

v_call: TRBV3-1/TRBV3-2
d_call: TRBD1
clone_size: NA
j_call: TRBJ1-1
cdr3_aa: CASSMGQLNTEAFF
cdr3_nt: TGTGCCAGCAGTATGGGACAGCTGAACACTGAAGCTTTCTTT

v_call: TRBV18
d_call: NA
clone_size: NA
j_call: TRBJ1-1
cdr3_aa: CASSPYGQTSANTEAFF
cdr3_nt: TGTGCCAGCTCACCTTACGGACAGACCTCTGCGAACACTGAAGCTTTCTTT

v_call: TRBV7-8
d_call: NA
clone_size: NA
j_call: TRBJ1-3
cdr3_aa: CASSFPLAGGNTIYF
cdr3_nt: TGTGCCAGCAGCTTCCCACTGGCAGGCGGAAACACCATATATTTT

v_call: TRBV7-9
d_call: NA
clone_size: NA
j_call: TRBJ2-1
cdr3_aa: CASSRTPYNEQFF
cdr3_nt: TGTGCCAGCAGCAGGACACCATACAATGAGCAGTTCTTC

v_call: TRBV18
d_call: TRBD2
clone_size: once
j_call: TRBJ2-3
cdr3_aa: CASSLMNSGSTDTQYF
cdr3_nt: TGTGCCAGCTCACTGATGAATAGCGGGAGCACAGATACGCAGTATTTT

v_call: TRBV9
d_call: TRBD1
clone_size: NA
j_call: TRBJ2-1
cdr3_aa: CASSGEDRVSYNEQFF
cdr3_nt: TGTGCCAGCAGCGGAGAGGACAGGGTCTCCTACAATGAGCAGTTCTTC

v_call: TRBV6-2/TRBV6-3
d_call: NA
clone_size: once
j_call: TRBJ2-7
cdr3_aa: CASSYGFAYEQYF
cdr3_nt: TGTGCCAGCAGTTACGGCTTTGCCTACGAGCAGTACTTC

v_call: TRBV7-2
d_call: NA
clone_size: NA
j_call: TRBJ2-1
cdr3_aa: CASSLGGIYNEQFF
cdr3_nt: TGTGCCAGCAGCCTAGGCGGGATATACAATGAGCAGTTCTTC

v_call: TRBV25-1
d_call: NA
clone_size: NA
j_call: TRBJ1-6
cdr3_aa: CASSIAGGNNSPLHF
cdr3_nt: TGTGCCAGCAGTATCGCCGGCGGGAATAATTCACCCCTCCACTTT

v_call: TRBV3-1/TRBV3-2
d_call: TRBD1
clone_size: NA
j_call: TRBJ2-2
cdr3_aa: CASSQVWTGGTGELFF
cdr3_nt: TGTGCCAGCAGCCAAGTATGGACAGGTGGGACCGGGGAGCTGTTTTTT

v_call: TRBV5-1
d_call: TRBD1
clone_size: NA
j_call: TRBJ2-7
cdr3_aa: CASSWGQEIYEQYF
cdr3_nt: TGCGCCAGCAGCTGGGGACAGGAAATCTACGAGCAGTACTTC

v_call: TRBV6-5
d_call: NA
clone_size: few
j_call: TRBJ2-2
cdr3_aa: CASTEAGFGELFF
cdr3_nt: TGTGCCAGCACCGAGGCCGGGTTCGGGGAGCTGTTTTTT

v_call: TRBV5-1
d_call: TRBD1
clone_size: few
j_call: TRBJ1-5
cdr3_aa: CASSLTGAIGQPQHF
cdr3_nt: TGCGCCAGCAGCTTGACAGGGGCAATTGGTCAGCCCCAGCATTTT

v_call: TRBV5-1
d_call: TRBD1
clone_size: NA
j_call: TRBJ1-4
cdr3_aa: CASSLGQVNEKLFF
cdr3_nt: TGCGCCAGCAGCCTTGGACAGGTTAATGAAAAACTGTTTTTT

v_call: TRBV6-5
d_call: NA
clone_size: NA
j_call: TRBJ1-2
cdr3_aa: CASSYRAPGYGYTF
cdr3_nt: TGTGCCAGCAGTTACCGAGCCCCCGGCTATGGCTACACCTTC

v_call: TRBV15
d_call: TRBD1
clone_size: NA
j_call: TRBJ1-2
cdr3_aa: CATGTGTRGYTF
cdr3_nt: TGTGCCACGGGGACAGGGACCAGGGGCTACACCTTC

v_call: TRBV5-6
d_call: NA
clone_size: NA
j_call: TRBJ2-5
cdr3_aa: CASSVFPGNQETQYF
cdr3_nt: TGTGCCAGCAGCGTCTTCCCGGGGAACCAAGAGACCCAGTACTTC

v_call: TRBV5-6
d_call: TRBD1
clone_size: NA
j_call: TRBJ2-5
cdr3_aa: CASSPGQFRETQYF
cdr3_nt: TGTGCCAGCAGCCCGGGACAGTTTCGGGAGACCCAGTACTTC

v_call: TRBV9
d_call: NA
clone_size: once
j_call: TRBJ2-6
cdr3_aa: CASSVGTARGSGANVLTF
cdr3_nt: TGTGCCAGCAGCGTAGGTACGGCGCGCGGTTCTGGGGCCAACGTCCTGACTTTC

v_call: TRBV4-2
d_call: TRBD1
clone_size: NA
j_call: TRBJ1-2
cdr3_aa: CASSQELGQGRGNGYTF
cdr3_nt: TGTGCCAGCAGCCAAGAACTCGGACAGGGCAGGGGAAATGGCTACACCTTC

v_call: TRBV7-9
d_call: TRBD1
clone_size: once
j_call: TRBJ2-1
cdr3_aa: CASSPTTGPTYNEQFF
cdr3_nt: TGTGCCAGCAGCCCGACGACAGGGCCCACCTACAATGAGCAGTTCTTC

v_call: TRBV6-5
d_call: TRBD1
clone_size: NA
j_call: TRBJ2-5
cdr3_aa: CASSPDRGNRETQYF
cdr3_nt: TGTGCCAGCAGTCCGGACAGGGGGAATAGGGAGACCCAGTACTTC

v_call: TRBV30
d_call: TRBD2
clone_size: NA
j_call: TRBJ2-6
cdr3_aa: CAWSATGLAGGPSGANVLTF
cdr3_nt: TGTGCCTGGAGTGCAACGGGACTAGCGGGAGGGCCCTCTGGGGCCAACGTCCTGACTTTC

v_call: TRBV19
d_call: NA
clone_size: NA
j_call: TRBJ1-2
cdr3_aa: CASRNVASYGYTF
cdr3_nt: TGTGCCAGCAGAAACGTAGCTAGCTATGGCTACACCTTC

v_call: TRBV3-1/TRBV3-2
d_call: NA
clone_size: NA
j_call: TRBJ2-7
cdr3_aa: CASSQVASSYEQYF
cdr3_nt: TGTGCCAGCAGCCAAGTTGCCAGCTCCTACGAGCAGTACTTC

v_call: TRBV7-7
d_call: NA
clone_size: few
j_call: TRBJ2-2
cdr3_aa: CASSLDTGNTGELFF
cdr3_nt: TGTGCCAGCAGCTTAGACACGGGGAACACCGGGGAGCTGTTTTTT

v_call: TRBV27
d_call: NA
clone_size: NA
j_call: TRBJ1-6
cdr3_aa: CASSLTMGGNSPLHF
cdr3_nt: TGTGCCAGCAGTTTAACTATGGGAGGAAATTCACCCCTCCACTTT

v_call: TRBV7-9
d_call: NA
clone_size: once
j_call: TRBJ2-3
cdr3_aa: CASSLDRVGRNTQYF
cdr3_nt: TGTGCCAGCAGCTTAGACAGGGTAGGAAGAAATACGCAGTATTTT

v_call: TRBV5-1
d_call: NA
clone_size: NA
j_call: TRBJ1-4
cdr3_aa: CASSLDSTNEKLFF
cdr3_nt: TGCGCCAGCAGCTTGGACAGCACTAATGAAAAACTGTTTTTT

v_call: TRBV10-2
d_call: NA
clone_size: NA
j_call: TRBJ2-1
cdr3_aa: CASSDKRDEQFF
cdr3_nt: TGCGCCAGCAGTGATAAGCGGGATGAGCAGTTCTTC